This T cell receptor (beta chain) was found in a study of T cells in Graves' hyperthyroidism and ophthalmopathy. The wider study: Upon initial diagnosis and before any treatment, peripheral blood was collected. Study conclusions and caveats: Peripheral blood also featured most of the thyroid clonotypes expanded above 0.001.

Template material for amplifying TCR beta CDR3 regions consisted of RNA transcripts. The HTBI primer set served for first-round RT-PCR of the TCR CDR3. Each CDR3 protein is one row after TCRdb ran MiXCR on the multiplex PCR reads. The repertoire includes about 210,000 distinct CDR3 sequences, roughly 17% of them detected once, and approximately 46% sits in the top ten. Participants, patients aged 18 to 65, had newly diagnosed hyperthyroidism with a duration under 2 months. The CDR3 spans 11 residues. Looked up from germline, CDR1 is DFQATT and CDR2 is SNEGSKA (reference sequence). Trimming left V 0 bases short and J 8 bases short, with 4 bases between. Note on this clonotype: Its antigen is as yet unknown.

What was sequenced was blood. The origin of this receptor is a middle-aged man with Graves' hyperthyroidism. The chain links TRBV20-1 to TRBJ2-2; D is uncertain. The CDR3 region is CSARDRGELFF. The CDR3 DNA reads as TGCAGTGCTAGAGATAGGGGGGAGCTGTTTTTT.